Included here is one T cell receptor (beta chain) sequence, with context. What it binds is unknown. These data belong to a study of cytomegalovirus exposure and HLA in healthy donors. CDR1 and CDR2 from the germline V gene are WSHSY and SAAADI. This CDR3 is 16 amino acids long. General study points: One variant, a missense change in DCLRE1C, was linked in a later analysis to TCR beta V- and J-gene trimming.

The PCR made use of 60 Vbeta and 13 Jbeta primers. Original processing methods: A follow-up analysis tallied tens of millions of unique TCR beta chains, roughly 11 million shared. The data were produced by immunoSEQ multiplex PCR, yet TCRdb's version contains in-frame clones alone and is incomplete. V, J and clone size reflect that table, while D and trimming were determined from the DNA. The sample holds around 180,000 clones, around 85% seen once. Material: PBMCs. The chain links TRBV10-2 to TRBJ2-5; TRBD1 aligns across 10 bases. The DNA end is more similar to TRBJ2-7, so the J call may be wrong. The origin of this receptor is a boy aged 2-15 years in good health and CMV-seronegative. The CDR3 bases are TGCGCCAGCAGATACCCCGGGACAGGGGCTAAGTACGAGCAGTACTTC. The encoded protein is CASRYPGTGAKYEQYF.